This T cell receptor beta chain was recorded in a study of graft-versus-host responses after intestinal transplantation. About the study: Every transplant recipient was induced with anti-thymocyte globulin, then maintained on tacrolimus and steroids for roughly 3 years.

CDR1 SGHRS and CDR2 YFSETQ come from the germline V gene. CDR3 length: 16 residues. With 0 bases removed from V and 0 bases from J, the gap between germline ends came to 10 bases. On this clone itself: Its cognate antigen is unknown.

Assay used: immunoSEQ multiplex PCR; TCRdb lists only in-frame clones, some missing. Among about 86,000 clones listed, approximately 90% were seen once. The V and J genes are TRBV5-1 and TRBJ1-3, with a weak D call TRBD1 (6 bases). The receptor was isolated from a human donor who was the organ donor for an intestinal transplant. The source material was unstimulated CD4+ T cells sorted from spleen or lymph node cells, sampled before transplant. This CDR3 reads CASSLVQGYSGNTIYF. DNA for the CDR3: TGCGCCAGCAGCTTGGTACAGGGATACTCTGGAAACACCATATATTTT.